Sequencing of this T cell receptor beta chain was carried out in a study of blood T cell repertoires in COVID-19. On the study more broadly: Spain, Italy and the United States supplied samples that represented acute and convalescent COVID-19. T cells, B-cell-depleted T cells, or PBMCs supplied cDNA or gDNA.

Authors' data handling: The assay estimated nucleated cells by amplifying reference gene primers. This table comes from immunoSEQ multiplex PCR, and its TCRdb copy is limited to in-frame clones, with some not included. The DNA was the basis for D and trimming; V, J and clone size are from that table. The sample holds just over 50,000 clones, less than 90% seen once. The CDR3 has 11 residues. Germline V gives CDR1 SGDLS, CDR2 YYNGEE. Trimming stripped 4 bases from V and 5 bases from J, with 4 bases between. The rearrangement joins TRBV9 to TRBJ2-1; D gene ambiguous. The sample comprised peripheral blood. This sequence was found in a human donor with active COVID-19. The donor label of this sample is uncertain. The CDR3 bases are TGTGCCAGCAGCATAAACAATGAGCAGTTCTTC. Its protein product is CASSINNEQFF. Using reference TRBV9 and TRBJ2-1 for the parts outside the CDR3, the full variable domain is DSGVTQTPKHLITATGQRVTLRCSPRSGDLSVYWYQQSLDQGLQFLIQYYNGEERAKGNILERFSAQQFPDLHSELNLSSLELGDSALYFCASSINNEQFFGPGTRLTVL.